The 31 T cell receptor beta chains below were found in one sample sequenced in a study of blood T cells in healthy people across ages. Sample-barcoded 5' priming and a J-beta primer mix drove a second PCR of about 7 to 12 cycles. TCRdb recomputed calls from the 5' RACE reads with MiXCR, one row per CDR3 protein. The profile shows about 1.7 million distinct CDR3 sequences, under 30% of them singletons. Material for sequencing was blood. The receptors come from a woman in her thirties in good health.

The CDR3 is CASSPEHGHSYEQYF. In DNA, the CDR3 is TGTGCCAGCAGTCCGGAGCACGGCCACTCCTACGAGCAGTACTTC. This chain uses TRBV21-1 with TRBJ2-7. TRBV21-1 is termed a pseudogene. The CDR3 loop spans 15 amino acids.

This clonotype was detected many times. The chain links TRBV6-6 to TRBJ2-3; 8 nucleotides agree with TRBD2. CDR3 size: 15 residues. Germline V gene lookup returns CDR1 MNHNY and CDR2 SVGAGI (reference sequence). V was clipped by 4 bases and J by 3 bases; unmatched bases: 6. The CDR3 region has the DNA TGTGCCAGCAGTTCTAAAGCGGGAGTGACAGATACGCAGTATTTT. Its protein is CASSSKAGVTDTQYF.

This clonotype was recorded many times. V usage is TRBV12-3 or TRBV12-4 and J usage is TRBJ2-7; 10 nucleotides align to TRBD2. The ends lost 5 bases at V and 4 bases at J; junction bases unmatched: 8. This CDR3 is built from 15 residues. The CDR3 reads CASSLGLARTYEQYF. In DNA, the CDR3 is TGTGCCAGCAGTCTGGGACTAGCGAGAACTTACGAGCAGTACTTC.

This clonotype has a handful of counts. The V call is TRBV6-6, the J call TRBJ1-1, with no clear D. Between the trimmed V and J ends, which lost 2 bases and 4 bases, there was a span of 8 bases. Germline-derived CDR1 and CDR2 are MNHNY and SVGAGI (reference sequence). The CDR3 is made up of 13 amino acids. The CDR3 DNA follows: TGTGCCAGCAGTTACAGCAGACTCACTGAAGCTTTCTTT. Its translation: CASSYSRLTEAFF.

This chain connects TRBV5-1 to TRBJ1-2; D possibly corresponds to TRBD1 (6 bases). Trimming cost V 4 bases and J 4 bases, with 20 bases left between them. CDR1 and CDR2 from the germline V gene are SGHRS and YFSETQ. The CDR3 runs 16 residues. Here the CDR3 DNA reads TGCGCCAGCAGCCCGACAGTTACAGGGTCTGGCTATGGCTACACCTTC. Translating it yields CASSPTVTGSGYGYTF.

Many counts were recorded for this clonotype. The genes are TRBV7-8 and TRBJ1-1; a weak D match, TRBD1 (6 bases). The CDR3 extends over 14 amino acids. V dropped 4 bases and J dropped 1 base, with 10 bases sitting between them. Germline V gene sequence: CDR1 SGHVS, CDR2 FQNEAQ. DNA for the CDR3: TGTGCCAGCAGCTCGCGGACAGAGAACACTGAAGCTTTCTTT. It translates to CASSSRTENTEAFF.

This clonotype was seen a few times. This rearrangement joins TRBV29-1 to TRBJ2-5, with TRBD2 identical over 8 bases. CDR3 size: 14 residues. Germline CDR1 and CDR2: SQVTM and ANQGSEA. Germline trimming cut 1 base from V and 6 bases from J; bases unmatched to any gene: 7. The CDR3 sequence: CSVEALLAGKTQYF. In DNA form, the CDR3 reads TGCAGCGTTGAAGCCCTTTTAGCGGGAAAGACCCAGTACTTC.

This rearrangement joins TRBV15 to TRBJ2-5; no firm D call. Germline lookup yields CDR1 LNHNV and CDR2 YYDKDF (reference sequence). V was cut by 6 bases and J by 11 bases, with 25 bases left in between. This CDR3 is built from 15 residues. The DNA of the CDR3 is TGTGCCACCAGGAACGGCCTCCAGGCCAACAATGAGCAGTACTTC. This codes for CATRNGLQANNEQYF.

This clonotype has more than one count but fewer than ten. The chain is built from TRBV7-9 and TRBJ2-7; TRBD1 matches at 8 bases. Trimming removed 6 bases from V and 5 bases from J; junction bases left unmatched: 12. CDR1 is SEHNR and CDR2 is FQNEAQ in the germline V gene (reference sequence). The CDR3 runs to 15 residues. The CDR3: CASSYQGTGDHEQYF. DNA of the CDR3: TGTGCCAGCAGTTACCAAGGGACAGGTGATCACGAGCAGTACTTC.

This clonotype appeared many times. The chain joins TRBV7-2 to TRBJ2-3, with a possible D match to TRBD2 (6 bases). Trimming stripped 5 bases from V and 6 bases from J, with 18 bases between. Germline V gene lookup returns CDR1 SGHTA and CDR2 FQGNSA. The CDR3 is 15 residues long. This CDR3 is CASSLIAGGEDTQYF. The CDR3 coding sequence is TGTGCCAGCAGCCTAATAGCTGGAGGGGAGGATACGCAGTATTTT.

The chain uses TRBV7-2 and TRBJ2-1; D might be TRBD2 (6 bases). This CDR3 has 16 residues. With 2 bases removed from V and 6 bases from J, the gap between germline ends came to 17 bases. Germline loops: CDR1 SGHTA, CDR2 FQGNSA. The CDR3 loop reads CASSLTGGAPGNEQFF. In DNA, the CDR3 is TGTGCCAGCAGCTTAACCGGCGGGGCCCCTGGCAATGAGCAGTTCTTC.

This clonotype was observed a few times. CDR3 protein: CASSKETGAPHNEQFF. The CDR3 coding sequence is TGTGCCAGCAGTAAAGAAACAGGGGCGCCCCACAATGAGCAGTTCTTC. The rearrangement joins TRBV6-2 or TRBV6-3 to TRBJ2-1; 7 bases match TRBD1. After removal of 5 bases from V and 5 bases from J, the junction contained 12 bases not matched to a gene. Germline-derived CDR1 and CDR2 are MNHEY and SVGEGT. The CDR3 is 16 residues long.

This clonotype turned up a few times. The chain recombines TRBV12-3 or TRBV12-4 with TRBJ2-5; D not resolved. The CDR3 loop spans 12 amino acids. Trimming removed 4 bases at V and 11 bases at J, with 14 bases between. The CDR3 loop is CASSSLREEQYF. As DNA, the CDR3 is TGTGCCAGCAGTTCTCTCCGTGAGGAGCAGTACTTC.

This clonotype was counted a few times. This sequence joins TRBV6-5 and TRBJ2-7, with 7 bases matching TRBD2. The CDR3 is 15 residues long. V was clipped by 0 bases and J by 2 bases; unmatched bases: 4. Germline lookup yields CDR1 MNHEY and CDR2 SVGAGI. The CDR3, as DNA: TGTGCCAGCAGTTACTCGGCGGGAGATCCCTACGAGCAGTACTTC. Translated, it gives CASSYSAGDPYEQYF.

This clonotype was seen once. J is TRBJ2-1 and V is TRBV5-5; D gene unclear. V lost 0 bases and J lost 6, with 10 bases in between. The CDR3 is 14 amino acids. The germline gives CDR1 SGHKS, CDR2 YYEKEE (reference sequence). CDR3 nucleotides: TGTGCCAGCAGCTTGGAAGTCTGGTGCAATGAGCAGTTCTTC. Protein product: CASSLEVWCNEQFF.

The V and J genes are TRBV6-2 or TRBV6-3 and TRBJ2-3; the D gene is possibly TRBD1 (5 bases). Trimming stripped 6 bases from V and 0 bases from J, with 10 bases between. The CDR3 covers 14 residues. Germline-derived CDR1 and CDR2 are MNHEY and SVGEGT. The CDR3, as DNA: TGTGCCAGCAGAGACAGAGAGAGCACAGATACGCAGTATTTT. Its protein is CASRDRESTDTQYF.

J is TRBJ1-6 and V is TRBV7-6; D remains ambiguous. The CDR3 consists of 14 residues. Trimming removed 1 base from V and 7 bases from J, with 8 bases in between. Germline loops: CDR1 SGHVS, CDR2 FNYEAQ. DNA of the CDR3: TGTGCCAGCAGCTTAGAAGGTTTCAATTCACCCCTCCACTTT. This encodes CASSLEGFNSPLHF.

This clonotype was counted ten times or more. This chain connects TRBV20-1 to TRBJ1-2; no firm D call. The germline V and J ends were trimmed by 0 bases and 1 base, with 12 bases remaining between them. The germline V gene encodes CDR1 DFQATT and CDR2 SNEGSKA (reference sequence). The CDR3 runs 15 residues. The CDR3 sequence: CSARDVRGFNYGYTF. The DNA for the CDR3 is TGCAGTGCTAGAGATGTCCGTGGGTTTAACTATGGCTACACCTTC.

V usage is TRBV30 and J usage is TRBJ2-7; D is possibly TRBD1 (6 bases). The length of the CDR3 is 14 residues. Trimming took off 5 bases at V and 0 bases at J, with 14 bases between the two ends. CDR1 is GTSNPN, CDR2 SVGIG, per germline (reference sequence). As DNA, the CDR3 is TGTGCCTGGGCTGGACAGCTGATCTCCTACGAGCAGTACTTC. This codes for CAWAGQLISYEQYF.

The chain employs TRBV5-1 and TRBJ2-5; D not resolved. The germline gives CDR1 SGHRS, CDR2 YFSETQ. The CDR3 is 15 amino acids. V was cut by 4 bases and J by 3 bases, with 16 bases left in between. CDR3: CASSIGGGYEETQYF. CDR3 coding DNA: TGCGCCAGCAGCATCGGCGGCGGATACGAAGAGACCCAGTACTTC.

This clonotype was counted a few times. V gene TRBV5-5 combines with J gene TRBJ2-3; maybe TRBD2 (7 bases). Per the germline V gene, CDR1 is SGHKS and CDR2 is YYEKEE (reference sequence). This CDR3 region has 14 residues. V was shortened by 7 bases and J by 8 bases, with 20 bases between the two germline ends. This CDR3 is CASRLGGTSSTQYF. The DNA of the CDR3 is TGTGCCAGCCGGCTCGGGGGGACAAGCAGTACGCAGTATTTT.

V is TRBV6-5 and J is TRBJ1-5; 7 positions match TRBD1. This CDR3 region has 14 residues. V shed 3 bases, J shed 7 bases, and the junction held 6 bases outside the gene matches. Germline CDR1 and CDR2: MNHEY and SVGAGI. CDR3 sequence: CASSYAGGNQPQHF. The CDR3 DNA reads as TGTGCCAGCAGTTATGCAGGGGGGAACCAGCCCCAGCATTTT.

This clonotype turned up a few times. This chain uses TRBV29-1 with TRBJ1-2; TRBD1 matches 8 bases. This CDR3 is 14 amino acids long. The germline gives CDR1 SQVTM, CDR2 ANQGSEA. J gave up 4 bases and V 7 bases, and 11 bases lay outside the gene matches. The CDR3 DNA reads TGCAGCGGCACGGACAGGGATGCGGGCTATGGCTACACCTTC. It is translated as CSGTDRDAGYGYTF.

A word on this clonotype: A much larger clone differs from this one at a single base, so this may be a read error. The chain uses TRBV20-1 and TRBJ2-1, with 11 bases identical to TRBD2. The CDR3 spans 15 residues. Germline V gene sequence: CDR1 DFQATT, CDR2 SNEGSKA (reference sequence). This CDR3 reads CRARVLAGGNNEQFF. CDR3 nucleotides: TGCAGGGCTAGAGTTCTAGCGGGAGGTAACAATGAGCAGTTCTTC.

Points on this clonotype: The junction shows a germline mismatch at one end, possibly a read error. The rearrangement joins TRBV5-1 to TRBJ2-5, with no clear D. The germline V gene encodes CDR1 SGHRS and CDR2 YFSETQ. CDR3 length equals 10 residues. CDR3 coding DNA: TGCGCCAGCAGAGGAGAGACCCGGTACTTC. The encoded protein is CASRGETRYF.

On this clonotype itself: The junction and the germline gene differ at one end; a read error may be behind it. The rearrangement links TRBV13 to TRBJ2-1, with 9 bases aligning to TRBD2. This CDR3 has 15 amino acids. Germline CDR1 is PRHDT and CDR2 is FYEKMQ (reference sequence). CDR3: CVSSFYSGSYNEQFF. The CDR3, as DNA: TGTGTCAGCAGCTTCTATAGCGGGAGCTACAATGAGCAGTTCTTC.

This clonotype was counted between two and nine times. This CDR3 is CASSHPGAGQPQHF. As DNA, the CDR3 is TGTGCCAGCAGCCACCCCGGGGCGGGCCAGCCCCAGCATTTT. The V and J genes are TRBV7-2 and TRBJ1-5; maybe TRBD1 (5 bases). The V gene lost 5 bases and the J gene lost 7 bases, with 15 bases spanning the gap. CDR3 length: 14 residues. Germline CDR1 SGHTA, CDR2 FQGNSA.

Note on this clonotype: A read error may produce the germline difference seen at one junction end. The rearrangement joins TRBV5-8 to TRBJ1-1; 7 bases align to TRBD1. The germline V gene has CDR1 SGHTS and CDR2 YDEGEE. The CDR3 is 16 residues long. CDR3 region: CASSFETGSYGTEAFF. CDR3 bases: TGTGCCAGTAGCTTCGAGACAGGGAGTTATGGCACTGAAGCTTTCTTT.

This clonotype was counted a few times. The chain uses TRBV7-9 and TRBJ1-2; perhaps TRBD1 as D (6 bases). Germline V gene lookup returns CDR1 SEHNR and CDR2 FQNEAQ (reference sequence). This CDR3 has 15 amino acids. Trimming left V 5 bases short and J 4 bases short, with 17 bases between. CDR3 residues: CASSENRVPSYGYTF. Here the CDR3 DNA reads TGTGCCAGCAGCGAGAACAGGGTACCTAGCTATGGCTACACCTTC.

Only a few counts were recorded for this clonotype. V usage is TRBV6-5 and J usage is TRBJ2-3; D is possibly TRBD1 or TRBD2 (5 bases each). Germline assignment: CDR1 MNHEY and CDR2 SVGAGI. This CDR3 has 14 amino acids. The V end was cut by 6 bases, the J end by 0 bases, with 10 bases between. The CDR3 reads CASRGRVSTDTQYF. The CDR3 DNA reads TGTGCCAGCAGGGGACGAGTAAGCACAGATACGCAGTATTTT.

Turning to this clonotype: With a much larger clone just one base away, this may be a read error. The chain uses TRBV20-1 and TRBJ1-6; D uncertain. This CDR3 has 16 residues. Germline-derived CDR1 and CDR2 are DFQATT and SNEGSKA (reference sequence). CDR3 bases: TGCAGTGCTAGAGATCAAACGAGCAGGACTGATTCACCCCCCCACTTT. Residues: CSARDQTSRTDSPPHF.